The 20 T cell receptor beta chains in this list originate from one sample, sequenced in a study of blood T cell repertoires in COVID-19 (TCRdb year 2020). The method behind the library was the immunoSEQ multiplex PCR assay. Here the immuneACCESS table is served through TCRdb, limited to in-frame sequences with V and J called. Missing clones are a known gap in these copies; in checked studies unresolved V genes cover under half, and the rest lacks a known reason. This sample has tens of thousands of clones in its table, and about 90% of those were observed once. 9% to 9.5% of the sample lies in the top ten. The sample was peripheral blood. These receptors were collected from a human donor in a cohort sampled during active COVID-19.

J is TRBJ1-1 and V is TRBV25-1; possibly TRBD1 for D (6 bases). Trimming left V 10 bases short and J 1 base short, with 13 bases between. Germline CDR1 MGHDK, CDR2 SYGVNS. This CDR3 comprises 13 residues. CDR3: CATVQGSNTEAFF. The CDR3 DNA reads TGTGCCACCGTACAGGGCTCGAACACTGAAGCTTTCTTT. The variable domain in full, with the rest retrieved from reference TRBV25-1 and TRBJ1-1, is EADIYQTPRYLVIGTGKKITLECSQTMGHDKMYWYQQDPGMELHLIHYSYGVNSTEKGDLSSESTVSRIRTEHFPLTLESARPSHTSQYLCATVQGSNTEAFFGQGTRLTVV.

The rearrangement joins TRBV5-1 to TRBJ1-1; 7 bases line up with TRBD1. Germline V gene lookup returns CDR1 SGHRS and CDR2 YFSETQ. This CDR3 has 14 residues. V shed 2 bases and J 4 bases; nucleotides not matched to a gene: 5. The CDR3 region is CASSLTGVGTEAFF. CDR3 nucleotides: TGCGCCAGCAGCTTAACAGGGGTGGGCACTGAAGCTTTCTTT.

Here the CDR3 DNA reads TGTGCCAGCTCGCCGGGACAGGGGGCAGCTGAAGCTTTCTTT. Protein product: CASSPGQGAAEAFF. The chain uses TRBV18 and TRBJ1-1, with 12 bases identical to TRBD1. Germline values: CDR1 KGHSH, CDR2 LQKENI. The V segment lost 6 bases and the J segment 6 bases; nucleotides outside the gene matches: 5. The CDR3 runs to 14 residues.

The gene calls are TRBV25-1 and TRBJ1-2; D gene unclear. CDR3 size: 8 residues. Trimming left V 10 bases short and J 11 bases short, with 8 bases between. Germline V lookup: CDR1 MGHDK, CDR2 SYGVNS. CDR3 DNA: TGTGCCAACCCGAGGTACACCTTC. Protein product: CANPRYTF.

V gene TRBV19 combines with J gene TRBJ1-2, with D hard to call. There are 15 residues in the CDR3. V was pared by 5 bases and J by 0 bases, with 13 bases between. Germline values: CDR1 LNHDA, CDR2 SQIVND (reference sequence). CDR3 residues: CASSYQKKANYGYTF. CDR3 DNA sequence: TGTGCCAGTAGTTATCAGAAGAAAGCTAACTATGGCTACACCTTC.

The rearrangement uses TRBV29-1 and TRBJ2-7; D is perhaps TRBD1 (6 bases). This CDR3 spans 12 amino acids. V lost 4 bases and J lost 6, with 13 bases in between. CDR1 and CDR2 (germline): SQVTM, ANQGSEA. The CDR3 DNA sequence: TGCAGCGTTGCAGGGGCGATTGGCGAGCAGTACTTC. This sequence encodes CSVAGAIGEQYF.

The rearrangement links TRBV5-6 to TRBJ2-1; D gene ambiguous. The CDR3 covers 14 residues. V lost 1 base and J lost 8, with 13 bases in between. Per the germline V gene, CDR1 is SGHDT and CDR2 is YYEEEE. The CDR3 region has the DNA TGTGCCAGCAGCTTGTATCTAGTTGAACATGAGCAGTTCTTC. Translation gives CASSLYLVEHEQFF.

This clone was counted a few times. The CDR3 bases are TGTGCCAGCAGCTCCCCTCCCGGGGAGCTGTTTTTT. It codes for CASSSPPGELFF. This rearrangement joins TRBV7-2 to TRBJ2-2; D is unclear. V dropped 4 bases and J dropped 6 bases, with 6 bases sitting between them. Germline V gene data show CDR1 as SGHTA and CDR2 as FQGNSA. CDR3 size: 12 residues.

This chain connects TRBV30 to TRBJ1-2; D gene unclear. Trimming removed 0 bases from V and 14 bases from J, with 19 bases in between. Germline-derived CDR1 and CDR2 are GTSNPN and SVGIG (reference sequence). The CDR3 spans 13 residues. The CDR3 is CAWSVTALMARTF. DNA of the CDR3: TGTGCCTGGAGTGTAACGGCTCTTATGGCGCGGACCTTC.

The chain employs TRBV2 and TRBJ1-2; D might be TRBD1 (6 bases). Germline lookup yields CDR1 SNHLY and CDR2 FYNNEI. This CDR3 has 14 residues. V lost 7 bases and J 6 bases, leaving 18 bases between the germline ends. Here the CDR3 DNA reads TGTGCCAGCAACCCCGTTGACAGGCCGAATGGCTACACCTTC. Protein sequence: CASNPVDRPNGYTF. The variable domain in full, with the rest retrieved from reference TRBV2 and TRBJ1-2, is EPEVTQTPSHQVTQMGQEVILRCVPISNHLYFYWYRQILGQKVEFLVSFYNNEISEKSEIFDDQFSVERPDGSNFTLKIRSTKLEDSAMYFCASNPVDRPNGYTFGSGTRLTVV.

The chain carries TRBV7-9 and TRBJ1-2; D is undetermined. With 6 bases removed from V and 6 bases from J, the gap between germline ends came to 11 bases. The CDR3 has 12 residues. Germline CDR1 SEHNR, CDR2 FQNEAQ (reference sequence). The CDR3 region has the DNA TGTGCCAGCAGGGAGGAGTTGGATGGCTACACCTTC. Protein: CASREELDGYTF.

Here the CDR3 DNA reads TGTGCCACCAGACCCAACAGGGGCCCCTTCTATGGCTACACCTTC. Its translation is CATRPNRGPFYGYTF. The chain is built from TRBV15 and TRBJ1-2, with 7 bases that match TRBD1. Germline CDR1 is LNHNV and CDR2 is YYDKDF (reference sequence). The trim removed 6 bases at V and 4 bases at J, leaving 11 bases unmatched. The CDR3 contains 15 residues.

V is TRBV12-5 and J is TRBJ2-1; 7 nucleotides line up with TRBD2. The CDR3 covers 16 residues. J gave up 1 base and V 7 bases, and 10 bases lay outside the gene matches. From germline, CDR1 is LGHNT and CDR2 FRNRAP. The CDR3: CASASAGGGSYNEQFF. The CDR3 bases are TGTGCTAGTGCCTCAGCGGGCGGGGGTTCCTACAATGAGCAGTTCTTC.

The chain couples TRBV3-1 (or the pseudogene TRBV3-2) to TRBJ2-2, with 8 positions matching TRBD1. V gave up 0 bases and J gave up 7 bases; unmatched junction bases: 13. The CDR3 is made up of 18 amino acids. Germline-derived CDR1 and CDR2 are LGHDT and YNNKEL (reference sequence). CDR3 sequence: CASSQDGSWQGAVGELFF. The CDR3 coding sequence is TGTGCCAGCAGCCAAGATGGCTCGTGGCAGGGGGCGGTCGGGGAGCTGTTTTTT.

The gene calls are TRBV30 and TRBJ1-1, with D unclear. The V and J ends lost 3 bases and 2 bases respectively, with 16 bases between them. The CDR3 is 15 amino acids. CDR1 GTSNPN and CDR2 SVGIG come from the germline V gene (reference sequence). Here the CDR3 reads CAWRAPRLYNTEAFF. The CDR3 DNA follows: TGTGCCTGGAGGGCCCCCCGACTGTATAACACTGAAGCTTTCTTT.

The chain couples TRBV14 to TRBJ2-5; D gene uncertain. Trimming took off 4 bases at V and 5 bases at J, with 14 bases between the two ends. This CDR3 has 14 residues. Germline V gives CDR1 SGHDN, CDR2 FVKESK. This CDR3 reads CASSRAATVETQYF. The DNA of the CDR3 is TGTGCCAGCAGCCGTGCCGCTACAGTGGAGACCCAGTACTTC.

The chain recombines TRBV2 with TRBJ1-2; unclear D gene. The V and J ends lost 2 bases and 8 bases respectively, with 12 bases between them. The CDR3 extends over 13 amino acids. Germline V gives CDR1 SNHLY, CDR2 FYNNEI. This CDR3 reads CASSEREIGGYTF. The CDR3 region has the DNA TGTGCCAGCAGTGAACGGGAAATAGGGGGCTACACCTTC. The full variable domain, with the rest looked up from reference TRBV2 and TRBJ1-2, is EPEVTQTPSHQVTQMGQEVILRCVPISNHLYFYWYRQILGQKVEFLVSFYNNEISEKSEIFDDQFSVERPDGSNFTLKIRSTKLEDSAMYFCASSEREIGGYTFGSGTRLTVV.

This chain uses TRBV7-9 with TRBJ2-3; 8 bases are a match to TRBD2. The CDR3 sequence is 17 residues long. The J segment lost 0 bases and the V segment lost 3 bases, leaving 8 bases of the junction unmatched. Germline CDR1 is SEHNR and CDR2 is FQNEAQ (reference sequence). CDR3 sequence (DNA): TGTGCCAGCAGCTTCAGAGGGAGCGGGAGTAGCACAGATACGCAGTATTTT. The encoded protein is CASSFRGSGSSTDTQYF.

The chain has TRBV6-5 and TRBJ2-7; 10 bases align to TRBD1. After removal of 6 bases from V and 4 bases from J, the junction contained 9 bases not matched to a gene. Germline CDR1 reads MNHEY; CDR2 reads SVGAGI. The CDR3 sequence is 15 residues long. The CDR3 DNA reads as TGTGCCAGCAGAATCCGGGACAGGGGTGCGTACGAGCAGTACTTC. Translation: CASRIRDRGAYEQYF.

V and J are TRBV9 and TRBJ2-5; TRBD2 might be the D (5 bases). The germline V gene has CDR1 SGDLS and CDR2 YYNGEE. Trimming took off 0 bases at V and 2 bases at J, with 14 bases between the two ends. There are 16 residues in the CDR3. The CDR3 DNA follows: TGTGCCAGCAGCGTAGGTTGGTCGGGGTCTCAAGAGACCCAGTACTTC. Translation: CASSVGWSGSQETQYF. The full variable domain, completed using reference TRBV9 and TRBJ2-5, is DSGVTQTPKHLITATGQRVTLRCSPRSGDLSVYWYQQSLDQGLQFLIQYYNGEERAKGNILERFSAQQFPDLHSELNLSSLELGDSALYFCASSVGWSGSQETQYFGPGTRLLVL.